Sequencing of this TCR beta chain was carried out in a study of blood T cell repertoires in COVID-19. As for the study in general: From the United States, Italy and Spain came samples of acute and convalescent COVID-19.

Trimming took off 4 bases at V and 8 bases at J, with 17 bases between the two ends. Germline CDR1 is MGHRA and CDR2 is YSYEKL. CDR3 length: 14 amino acids. Patients at the Seattle site were enrolled during active infection and followed longitudinally. TCRdb keeps only in-frame clones here, not all; method: immunoSEQ multiplex PCR. The repertoire holds 400,000 or so clones, with around 90% as singletons. Sequencing input: peripheral blood. This sequence originates from a man younger than 35 with COVID-19, enrolled during active disease. The chain has TRBV4-1 and TRBJ1-2; tentative D call: TRBD1 (6 bases). CDR3 loop: CASSREEQGKGYTF. Here the CDR3 DNA reads TGCGCCAGCAGCCGAGAGGAGCAGGGGAAAGGCTACACCTTC.